This T cell receptor (beta chain) was sequenced for a study of OX40 agonist ivuxolimab in advanced cancers. As for the study in general: Patients achieving partial responses numbered three: one hepatocellular carcinoma case and two cutaneous melanoma cases.

CDR3 length: 15 amino acids. V was pared by 2 bases and J by 6 bases, with 9 bases of the junction left unmatched. Germline V gene sequence: CDR1 LGHNT, CDR2 FRNRAP. The study's findings and limits: Averaging showed that CD8+ T cells had more expanded clones than CD4+ did.

The protocol was immunoSEQ multiplex PCR, while the TCRdb copy is restricted to in-frame clones and leaves out a portion. Seen here are tens of thousands of clones, approximately 90% observed once, and the top ten hold roughly 18%. In the case of this clone: The target antigen is unknown.

The TCR was taken from an adult with an advanced solid tumor such as melanoma, head and neck, liver or kidney cancer. This specimen was CD4+ or CD8+ T cells sorted from blood, taken in a trial of the OX40 agonist ivuxolimab. The chain employs TRBV12-5 and TRBJ1-1, with 7 bases matching TRBD1. The CDR3 reads CASGLTRDRDAEAFF. As DNA, the CDR3 is TGTGCTAGTGGTTTGACCCGGGACAGAGACGCTGAAGCTTTCTTT.